This TCR beta chain was captured by sequencing in a study of spatial heterogeneity in lung cancer. Study-wide context: The mean occurrence of each unique TCR and UMI combination in raw reads exceeded 8.5.

Many counts were recorded for this clonotype. Antigen unknown. The V end lost 4 bases, the J end lost 5 bases, and 17 bases lay between the germline ends. This CDR3 contains 15 residues. Looked up from germline, CDR1 is DFQATT and CDR2 is SNEGSKA (reference sequence). Study-wide results and limits: The appearance of ubiquitous expanded tumor TCRs in blood was greater at resection than follow-up.

TCRdb analysed the 5' RACE reads with MiXCR anew, one entry per CDR3 protein. The table includes 20,000 to 25,000 distinct CDR3 sequences, under 5.5% detected once. The time point here: sample taken at primary tumor resection. Tumor, nontumor lung or frozen PBMC supplied whole RNA that was sequenced unsorted. The sequence was obtained from a male donor with early-stage non-small cell lung cancer. The V and J genes are TRBV20-1 and TRBJ2-2, with D possibly matching TRBD1 (7 bases). Source: PBMCs, taken at surgery. CDR3 sequence: CSATRGDSLTGELFF. In nucleotides, the CDR3 is TGCAGTGCTACCAGGGGGGACAGCTTAACCGGGGAGCTGTTTTTT.